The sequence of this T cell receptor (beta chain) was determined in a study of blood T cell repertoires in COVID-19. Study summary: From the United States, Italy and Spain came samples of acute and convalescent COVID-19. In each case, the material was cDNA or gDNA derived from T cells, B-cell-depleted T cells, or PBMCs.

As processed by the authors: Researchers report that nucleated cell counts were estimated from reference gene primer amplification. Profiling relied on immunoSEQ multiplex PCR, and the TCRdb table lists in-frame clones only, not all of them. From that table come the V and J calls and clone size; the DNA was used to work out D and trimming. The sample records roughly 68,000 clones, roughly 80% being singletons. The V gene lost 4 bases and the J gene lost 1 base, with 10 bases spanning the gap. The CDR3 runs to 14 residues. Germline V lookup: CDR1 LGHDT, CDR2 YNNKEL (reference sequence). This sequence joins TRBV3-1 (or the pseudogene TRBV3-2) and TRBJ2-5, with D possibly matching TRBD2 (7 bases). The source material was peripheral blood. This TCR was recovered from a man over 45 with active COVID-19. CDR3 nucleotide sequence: TGTGCCAGCAGCCTCCGGGGGGCCCAAGAGACCCAGTACTTC. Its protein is CASSLRGAQETQYF.